The sequence of this T cell receptor beta chain was determined in a study of CD8 T cells in ankylosing spondylitis. Study results and caveats: Within ankylosing spondylitis blood, a TCR beta motif made up of eight or nine highly homologous variants appeared to be characteristic. Clones tied to disease were said to be significantly enriched in matched ankylosing spondylitis synovial fluid. A number of the motif variants had already been described in reactive arthritis synovial fluid and blood.

CDR3 length equals 15 residues. Germline CDR1 and CDR2: DFQATT and SNEGSKA (reference sequence). V shed 0 bases, J shed 7 bases, and the junction held 7 bases outside the gene matches. This clonotype occurred many times. What it binds is unknown. Quantitative molecular-barcoded 5'-RACE generated the TCR beta libraries. A single record per CDR3 protein comes from TCRdb applying MiXCR to the 5' RACE reads. The table has 130,000 or so distinct CDR3 sequences, roughly 10% seen once; the top ten hold roughly 4.3%. V is TRBV20-1 and J is TRBJ2-1; 9 bases line up with TRBD1. This clonotype was sampled from a female donor with ankylosing spondylitis or in good health (not recorded which). The sequenced sample was blood, either unsorted or a sorted T cell fraction (not recorded which). CDR3 coding DNA: TGCAGTGCTAGAGATCTCGGACAGGGGTGGAATGAGCAGTTCTTC. Its protein product is CSARDLGQGWNEQFF.